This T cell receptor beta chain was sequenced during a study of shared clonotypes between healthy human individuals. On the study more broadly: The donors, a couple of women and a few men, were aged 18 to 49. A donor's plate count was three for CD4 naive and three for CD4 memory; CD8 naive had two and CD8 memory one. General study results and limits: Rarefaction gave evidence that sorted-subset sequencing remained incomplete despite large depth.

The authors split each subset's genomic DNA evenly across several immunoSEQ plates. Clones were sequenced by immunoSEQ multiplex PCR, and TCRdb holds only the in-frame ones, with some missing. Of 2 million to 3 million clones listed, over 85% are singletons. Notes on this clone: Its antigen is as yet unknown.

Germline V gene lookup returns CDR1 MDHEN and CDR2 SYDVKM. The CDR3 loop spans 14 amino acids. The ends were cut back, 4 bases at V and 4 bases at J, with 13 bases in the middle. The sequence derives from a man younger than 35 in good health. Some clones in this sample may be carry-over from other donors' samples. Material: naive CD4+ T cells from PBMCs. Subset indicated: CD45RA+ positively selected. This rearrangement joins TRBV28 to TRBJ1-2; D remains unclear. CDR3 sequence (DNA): TGTGCCAGCAGTTCCGGACCAGCGGCCTATGGCTACACCTTC. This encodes CASSSGPAAYGYTF.